Listed below are T cell receptor beta chains from one sample, sequenced in a study of blood T cell repertoires in COVID-19. Produced via immunoSEQ multiplex PCR; TCRdb's table is partial and in-frame only. The table records about 74,000 clones, around 78% of them present only once. The specimen sequenced was peripheral blood. These receptor sequences come from a human donor in a cohort sampled during active COVID-19. Both conserved end residues are part of each CDR3.

j_call | v_call | cdr3_aa
TRBJ1-1 | TRBV5-1 | CASRQGLNTEAFF
TRBJ1-2 | TRBV25-1 | CASSDVSPGQVHGYTF
TRBJ2-6 | TRBV13 | CATEQGAGANVLTF
TRBJ2-7 | TRBV10-1 | CASSDLAGSYF
TRBJ2-3 | TRBV10-3 | CAITPGLAGDTQYF
TRBJ2-5 | TRBV28 | CASTPGQGKTQYF
TRBJ1-5 | TRBV19 | CASSPGDSPQSQHF
TRBJ1-1 | TRBV4-2 | CASSHSREGRTEAFF
TRBJ2-7 | TRBV7-9 | CASSKTGVEQYF
TRBJ1-3 | TRBV2 | CASSEPRAGNTIYF
TRBJ1-5 | TRBV27 | CASSSWTGDNQPQHF
TRBJ1-3 | TRBV23-1 | CASSQEQPCSGNTIYF
TRBJ1-1 | TRBV9 | CASSVGPLGLNTEAFF
TRBJ2-3 | TRBV3-1/TRBV3-2 | CASSQLGLAGGDTQYF
TRBJ2-7 | TRBV5-4 | CASSAPGVRSYEQYF
TRBJ2-7 | TRBV7-9 | CASSLLRTGGNEQYF
TRBJ1-2 | TRBV9 | CASSVEYPGYGYTF
TRBJ2-7 | TRBV6-6 | CASSLKGTSGSYEQYF
TRBJ2-7 | TRBV6-2/TRBV6-3 | CASSYSSQGAPHEQYF
TRBJ1-1 | TRBV19 | CASSTNTGGQGAAEAFF
TRBJ2-2 | TRBV5-1 | CASRTSGTGSLGELFF
TRBJ2-7 | TRBV30 | CAWNSGGPYEQYF
TRBJ1-6 | TRBV5-1 | CASSLGLRDSPLHF
TRBJ1-3 | TRBV28 | CASSFLSGNTIYF
TRBJ2-7 | TRBV5-4 | CASRTDPGQGNEQYF
TRBJ1-2 | TRBV28 | CASRSGQGVRGYTF
TRBJ2-1 | TRBV27 | CASSFPSGTGGNEQFF
TRBJ1-1 | TRBV30 | CACRTGWDTEAFF
TRBJ2-1 | TRBV5-1 | CASSLDGGTQFF
TRBJ2-7 | TRBV6-5 | CASSYSRTGTSEQYF
TRBJ2-1 | TRBV27 | CASSLVADSYNEQFF
TRBJ2-5 | TRBV27 | CASSWGTSGRASMETQYF